This T cell receptor (beta chain) is from a study of EBV T-cell therapy then PD-1 blockade in nasopharyngeal carcinoma. Generated by immunoSEQ multiplex PCR, the TCRdb table keeps only in-frame clones and is missing some. The repertoire holds tens of thousands of clones, with 75% to 90% as singletons. Treatment specified: AdE1-LMPpoly-expanded autologous EBV-specific T-cell therapy followed by anti-PD-1 nivolumab. There are 15 residues in the CDR3. With 11 bases removed from V and 5 bases from J, the gap between germline ends came to 22 bases. Germline loops: CDR1 MNHEY, CDR2 SVGAGI. Comment on this clone: Its antigen is unidentified.

The sequence came from a man aged 40-50 years with nasopharyngeal carcinoma. The material was CD8+ T cells from blood, obtained around day 60 from a patient whose treatment included autologous EBV-specific T cells and nivolumab. This chain connects TRBV6-5 to TRBJ2-4; the D gene is possibly TRBD2 (6 bases). CDR3 sequence: CAGGAEGGLENIQYF. In DNA form, the CDR3 reads TGTGCCGGCGGGGCGGAGGGAGGTTTGGAAAACATTCAGTACTTC.